This T cell receptor (beta chain) stems from a study of identical twins. This clonotype was recorded at least ten times. No antigen is known for it. General observations from the study: Zero-insertion findings could be partly confounded by invariant cells (MAIT and iNKT cells).

CDR3 size: 15 residues. Germline V gene lookup returns CDR1 DFQATT and CDR2 SNEGSKA (reference sequence). Trimming shortened V by 2 bases and J by 0 bases, and 12 bases separated the two germline ends. TCRdb re-called the 5' RACE reads with MiXCR, one entry per CDR3 protein. The data show 450,000 or so distinct CDR3 sequences, 11% to 15% seen once. Another study also made use of these data, one on yellow fever vaccine responses in identical twins.

This sequence originates from a woman aged 18 to 35 in good health. The chain uses TRBV20-1 and TRBJ2-3; TRBD1 might be the D (6 bases). Sequences were obtained from CD4+ T cells sorted from blood. CDR3 protein: CSARLPGVSTDTQYF. CDR3 coding DNA: TGCAGTGCTAGACTACCAGGGGTTAGCACAGATACGCAGTATTTT.